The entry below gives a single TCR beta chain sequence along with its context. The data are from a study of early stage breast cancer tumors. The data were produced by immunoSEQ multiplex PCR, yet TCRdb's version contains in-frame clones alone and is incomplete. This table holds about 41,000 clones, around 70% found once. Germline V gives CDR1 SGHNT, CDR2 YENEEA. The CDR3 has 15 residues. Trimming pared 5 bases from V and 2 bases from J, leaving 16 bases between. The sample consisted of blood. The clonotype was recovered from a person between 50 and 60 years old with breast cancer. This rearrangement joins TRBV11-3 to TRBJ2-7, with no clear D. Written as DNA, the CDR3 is TGTGCCAGCAGCCAAGAGCTATCCCCCACCTACGAGCAGTACTTC. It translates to CASSQELSPTYEQYF.